The 3 T cell receptor beta chains in this list originate from one sample, sequenced in a study of CD8 T cells in ankylosing spondylitis. TCRdb analysed the 5' RACE reads with MiXCR anew, one entry per CDR3 protein. The sample has 150,000 to 200,000 distinct CDR3 sequences, 15% to 20% seen once. Sequenced: blood, either unsorted or a sorted T cell fraction (not recorded which). The receptors were sampled from a male donor aged 5-29 years with ankylosing spondylitis or in good health (not recorded which).

This clonotype was picked up many times. Here the CDR3 reads CASSIDSRLGVYEQYF. CDR3 DNA sequence: TGTGCCAGTAGTATAGATAGTAGGCTAGGGGTCTACGAGCAGTACTTC. The genes are TRBV19 and TRBJ2-7, with D tentatively TRBD1 (5 bases). The germline V gene has CDR1 LNHDA and CDR2 SQIVND (reference sequence). The CDR3 contains 16 residues. The V and J ends lost 0 bases and 3 bases respectively, with 15 bases between them.

At least ten counts were recorded for this clonotype. The rearrangement joins TRBV10-3 to TRBJ2-1; 8 bases are a match to TRBD2. Germline lookup yields CDR1 ENHRY and CDR2 SYGVKD. CDR3 size: 16 residues. Unmatched junction bases numbered 10, after V lost 4 bases and J lost 5 bases. CDR3 DNA: TGTGCCATCAGTGGGTATCCGGGAGGGAGAAACAATGAGCAGTTCTTC. It specifies CAISGYPGGRNNEQFF.

This clonotype was seen repeatedly, ten times or more. The CDR3 spells CSARYLDTQYF. The CDR3 DNA follows: TGCAGTGCTAGATACTTAGATACGCAGTATTTT. The genes are TRBV20-1 and TRBJ2-3; D remains ambiguous. The CDR3 extends over 11 amino acids. The V and J ends lost 2 bases and 5 bases respectively, with 5 bases between them. Germline V CDR1 and CDR2: DFQATT, SNEGSKA (reference sequence).